The 25 T cell receptor beta chains given below trace back to one sample, sequenced in a study of blood T cells in healthy people across ages. A sample-barcoded 5' primer and a J-beta primer mix were used in a second PCR of roughly 6 to 11 cycles. A single record per CDR3 protein comes from TCRdb applying MiXCR to the 5' RACE reads. The table lists some 760,000 distinct CDR3 sequences, roughly 25% of them singletons. These data were likewise used in another study, on T cells of mothers and their children.

The source material was blood. Receptors were obtained from a boy between 10 and 17 years old in good health.

The chain couples TRBV2 to TRBJ2-7; 7 bases fit TRBD1. V lost 8 bases and J lost 6; bases outside the gene matches: 16. Germline CDR1 and CDR2: SNHLY and FYNNEI. The CDR3 extends over 15 amino acids. CDR3 nucleotides: TGTGCCAGCGCTACCTCTCAGGGGGTTAGGTCCGAGCAGTACTTC. Its protein product is CASATSQGVRSEQYF.

As for this clonotype: One end of the junction varies from germline; a read error may be responsible. The chain joins TRBV6-2 or TRBV6-3 to TRBJ2-3, with 9 nucleotides matching TRBD2. The CDR3 is made up of 19 amino acids. Germline loops: CDR1 MNHEY, CDR2 SVGEGT. The CDR3 nucleotides read TGTGCCAGCAGCCCCGTGAGAGCGGGGGGCGTTCTTCCTGACAATGAGCAGTCCTTC. Protein: CASSPVRAGGVLPDNEQSF.

The V call is TRBV5-1, the J call TRBJ2-3, with 10 bases aligning to TRBD2. Germline lookup yields CDR1 SGHRS and CDR2 YFSETQ. The CDR3 loop spans 16 amino acids. The trim removed 3 bases at V and 3 bases at J, leaving 7 bases unmatched. The CDR3 region has the DNA TGCGCCAGCAGCTCCGGAGCGGGAGGGCCAACAGATACGCAGTATTTT. Translating gives CASSSGAGGPTDTQYF.

V usage is TRBV2 and J usage is TRBJ2-1, with TRBD2 matching over 8 bases. The length of the CDR3 is 17 residues. The V gene's germline CDR1 is SNHLY and CDR2 FYNNEI. V lost 4 bases to trimming and J lost 9 bases; unmatched junction nucleotides: 17. For the CDR3, the DNA is TGTGCCAGCAGTGGAGACAGCCCGGGACTAGGGGGTGGTGAGCAGTTCTTC. This gives the protein CASSGDSPGLGGGEQFF. Together with reference TRBV2 and TRBJ2-1, the CDR3 gives the full variable domain: EPEVTQTPSHQVTQMGQEVILRCVPISNHLYFYWYRQILGQKVEFLVSFYNNEISEKSEIFDDQFSVERPDGSNFTLKIRSTKLEDSAMYFCASSGDSPGLGGGEQFFGPGTRLTVL.

This CDR3 reads CASSYRGGLSGVEQYF. Here the CDR3 DNA reads TGTGCCAGCAGTTACCGGGGGGGACTTAGCGGGGTAGAGCAGTACTTC. This rearrangement joins TRBV6-5 to TRBJ2-7, with 8 bases fitting TRBD2. Germline CDR1 and CDR2: MNHEY and SVGAGI. Germline trimming cut 2 bases from V and 7 bases from J; bases unmatched to any gene: 13. CDR3 length equals 16 residues.

The chain couples TRBV13 to TRBJ2-7; D unresolved. The CDR3 totals 14 residues. The germline V and J ends were trimmed by 0 bases and 7 bases, with 13 bases remaining between them. Per germline, CDR1 PRHDT and CDR2 FYEKMQ (reference sequence). The CDR3, as DNA: TGTGCCAGCAGCTTAGGCAGTACACTGTATGAGCAGTACTTC. As protein: CASSLGSTLYEQYF.

V usage is TRBV27 and J usage is TRBJ2-5; no clear D. The CDR3 has 15 residues. V shed 2 bases and J shed 0 bases, with 10 bases lying between them. CDR1 and CDR2 (germline): MNHEY, SMNVEV (reference sequence). CDR3 in amino acids: CASSLNAGYQETQYF. CDR3 nucleotide sequence: TGTGCCAGCAGTTTAAATGCCGGGTACCAAGAGACCCAGTACTTC.

The V and J genes are TRBV7-2 and TRBJ2-1, with 7 bases that match TRBD1. The V segment lost 2 bases and the J segment 0 bases; nucleotides outside the gene matches: 10. The CDR3 is 18 residues long. Germline CDR1 is SGHTA and CDR2 is FQGNSA. The CDR3 DNA is TGTGCCAGCAGCTTACCCCGGGACAGCCGAATCTCCTACAATGAGCAGTTCTTC. It yields the protein CASSLPRDSRISYNEQFF.

This clonotype has a handful of counts. The gene calls are TRBV20-1 and TRBJ2-7; 10 bases align to TRBD1. CDR1 is DFQATT, CDR2 SNEGSKA, per germline (reference sequence). With V trimmed by 6 bases and J by 4 bases, 9 bases remained unmatched. The CDR3 spans 14 residues. For the CDR3, the DNA is TGCAGTGCGAAACCGGGACAGGGGCGGTACGAGCAGTACTTC. This gives the protein CSAKPGQGRYEQYF.

The J gene is TRBJ2-3, the V gene TRBV7-9, with D possibly being TRBD2 (5 bases). There are 13 residues in the CDR3. The V end was cut by 7 bases, the J end by 10 bases, with 18 bases between. In germline, CDR1 is SEHNR, CDR2 FQNEAQ (reference sequence). The CDR3 reads CASTTAARGSQYF. The CDR3 DNA reads as TGTGCCAGCACCACCGCCGCCCGGGGTTCGCAGTATTTT.

This clonotype was counted between two and nine times. The gene calls are TRBV25-1 and TRBJ2-5; no definite D call. This CDR3 comprises 16 residues. Trimming stripped 1 base from V and 0 bases from J, with 12 bases between. Looked up from germline, CDR1 is MGHDK and CDR2 is SYGVNS. The CDR3, as DNA: TGTGCCAGCAGTGAATTGACGGCCTATCACCAAGAGACCCAGTACTTC. It is translated as CASSELTAYHQETQYF. Combining the CDR3 with reference TRBV25-1 and TRBJ2-5 gives the whole variable domain EADIYQTPRYLVIGTGKKITLECSQTMGHDKMYWYQQDPGMELHLIHYSYGVNSTEKGDLSSESTVSRIRTEHFPLTLESARPSHTSQYLCASSELTAYHQETQYFGPGTRLLVL.

This chain uses TRBV11-2 with TRBJ1-2; perhaps TRBD1 as D (6 bases). The CDR3 has 14 amino acids. The V gene's germline CDR1 is SGHAT and CDR2 FQNNGV. Trimming removed 4 bases at V and 4 bases at J, with 13 bases between. CDR3 amino acids: CASSSYRDGYGYTF. DNA of the CDR3: TGTGCCAGCAGCTCCTACAGGGATGGCTATGGCTACACCTTC.

This clonotype was counted ten times or more. This sequence joins TRBV27 and TRBJ1-1; D gene unclear. Trimming took off 1 base at V and 1 base at J, with 4 bases between the two ends. The CDR3 length is 13 residues. Germline V gene lookup returns CDR1 MNHEY and CDR2 SMNVEV (reference sequence). This CDR3 reads CASSLWENTEAFF. The CDR3 DNA follows: TGTGCCAGCAGTTTATGGGAGAACACTGAAGCTTTCTTT.

The chain couples TRBV27 to TRBJ2-7; tentatively, D is TRBD1 (6 bases). The CDR3 loop spans 14 amino acids. CDR1 is MNHEY and CDR2 is SMNVEV in the germline V gene (reference sequence). V dropped 3 bases and J dropped 9 bases, with 18 bases sitting between them. The CDR3 sequence: CASSFGQPNFGQYF. The CDR3 DNA reads as TGTGCCAGCAGTTTCGGACAGCCGAACTTCGGGCAGTACTTC.

This clonotype was seen a handful of times. The chain joins TRBV5-1 to TRBJ2-2, with D unresolved. The CDR3 contains 12 residues. Germline V gene data show CDR1 as SGHRS and CDR2 as YFSETQ. V was cut by 7 bases and J by 1 base, with 5 bases left in between. The CDR3 sequence is CASAWNTGELFF. The CDR3 DNA sequence: TGCGCCAGCGCTTGGAACACCGGGGAGCTGTTTTTT.

The chain joins TRBV6-2 or TRBV6-3 to TRBJ1-1, with D possibly matching TRBD1 (5 bases). In germline, CDR1 is MNHEY, CDR2 SVGEGT. V gave up 1 base and J gave up 1 base, with 7 bases separating them. This CDR3 spans 14 amino acids. The CDR3 DNA reads TGTGCCAGCAGTTACTGGCAGGGGAACACTGAAGCTTTCTTT. As protein: CASSYWQGNTEAFF.

This clonotype was counted between two and nine times. The junction departs from the called germline gene at one end, perhaps through a read error. This chain joins TRBV27 and TRBJ2-1, with 9 bases aligning to TRBD2. The CDR3 consists of 14 residues. The germline V gene encodes CDR1 MNHEY and CDR2 SMNVEV (reference sequence). The CDR3 DNA follows: TGTGCCAGCAATTTAGCGGGGGACTACAATGAGCAGTTCTTC. The encoded protein is CASNLAGDYNEQFF.

The chain couples TRBV7-9 to TRBJ2-3, with 9 bases lining up with TRBD2. The CDR3 has 16 residues. Germline V gene lookup returns CDR1 SEHNR and CDR2 FQNEAQ (reference sequence). V lost 4 bases to trimming and J lost 2 bases; unmatched junction nucleotides: 7. The DNA of the CDR3 is TGTGCCAGCAGCTCGAGCGGGAGGACCCTCACAGATACGCAGTATTTT. Encoded protein: CASSSSGRTLTDTQYF.

Points on this clonotype: A read error may be the cause here, since a much bigger clone is one base away. The chain links TRBV12-3 or TRBV12-4 to TRBJ2-7, with TRBD2 matching 10 bases. Trimming removed 3 bases from V and 2 bases from J; junction bases left unmatched: 1. The CDR3 totals 14 residues. The CDR3 DNA reads TGTGCCAGCAGTTTCCTAGCGGGGGCCTACGAGCAGTACTTC. Protein product: CASSFLAGAYEQYF.

The gene calls are TRBV20-1 and TRBJ2-5; no reliable D call. The end of the DNA aligns better with TRBJ2-1, so the J call may be wrong. Germline CDR1 is DFQATT and CDR2 is SNEGSKA (reference sequence). The CDR3 totals 12 residues. CDR3 region: CSARHLAGEQFF. In DNA form, the CDR3 reads TGCAGTGCTAGACACTTAGCTGGTGAGCAGTTCTTC.

The chain employs TRBV6-1 and TRBJ2-1; D is possibly TRBD2 (5 bases). This CDR3 has 16 residues. V was clipped by 7 bases and J by 4 bases, with 20 bases between them. Germline values: CDR1 MNHNS, CDR2 SASEGT. The CDR3 loop is CASTDGGRRVYNEQFF. CDR3 bases: TGTGCCAGCACCGACGGCGGGCGTCGGGTATACAATGAGCAGTTCTTC.

A few counts support this clonotype. The rearrangement uses TRBV5-1 and TRBJ2-6, with D hard to call. Trimming removed 5 bases from V and 4 bases from J, with 13 bases in between. Germline assignment: CDR1 SGHRS and CDR2 YFSETQ. This CDR3 is 15 amino acids long. The DNA for the CDR3 is TGCGCCAGCAGTTCCGGTGGAGAGGGGGCCAACGTCCTGACTTTC. It encodes CASSSGGEGANVLTF.

The chain joins TRBV14 to TRBJ2-3; 8 bases are shared with TRBD2. J gave up 8 bases and V 4 bases, and 14 bases lay outside the gene matches. Per the germline V gene, CDR1 is SGHDN and CDR2 is FVKESK. This CDR3 is 16 amino acids long. CDR3 nucleotide sequence: TGTGCCAGCAGCCCCCGACTAGCGATGGACATGGGTACGCAGTATTTT. Its translation is CASSPRLAMDMGTQYF. Using reference TRBV14 and TRBJ2-3 for the parts outside the CDR3, the full variable domain is EAGVTQFPSHSVIEKGQTVTLRCDPISGHDNLYWYRRVMGKEIKFLLHFVKESKQDESGMPNNRFLAERTGGTYSTLKVQPAELEDSGVYFCASSPRLAMDMGTQYFGPGTRLTVL.

The chain's CDR3 is CSVIRPSVYNEQFF. CDR3 nucleotide sequence: TGCAGCGTTATCCGCCCATCAGTTTACAATGAGCAGTTCTTC. This chain uses TRBV29-1 with TRBJ2-1; D remains ambiguous. Germline lookup yields CDR1 SQVTM and CDR2 ANQGSEA. The CDR3 covers 14 residues. The V gene lost 5 bases and the J gene lost 4 bases, with 15 bases spanning the gap.

This clonotype was counted between two and nine times. This chain joins TRBV28 and TRBJ2-3; D could derive from TRBD1 or TRBD2 (6 bases each). CDR1 and CDR2 from the germline V gene are MDHEN and SYDVKM. V dropped 6 bases and J dropped 7 bases, with 17 bases sitting between them. This CDR3 is built from 14 residues. The CDR3 protein is CASRRRGQGHTQYF. In nucleotides, the CDR3 is TGTGCCAGCAGGCGGCGGGGACAAGGACATACGCAGTATTTT.